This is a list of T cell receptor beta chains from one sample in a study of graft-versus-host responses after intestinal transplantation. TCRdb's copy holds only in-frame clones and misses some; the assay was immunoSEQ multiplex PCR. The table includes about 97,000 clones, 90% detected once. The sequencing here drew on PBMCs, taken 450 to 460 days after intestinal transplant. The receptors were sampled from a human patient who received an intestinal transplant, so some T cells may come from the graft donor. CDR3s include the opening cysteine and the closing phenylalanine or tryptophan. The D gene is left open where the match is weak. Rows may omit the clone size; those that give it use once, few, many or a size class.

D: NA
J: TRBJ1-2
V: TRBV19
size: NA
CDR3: CASSRGGLYGYTF
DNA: TGTGCCAGTAGTAGGGGAGGGCTCTATGGCTACACCTTC

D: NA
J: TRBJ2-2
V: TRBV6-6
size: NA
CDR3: CATGDSNTGELFF
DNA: TGTGCCACCGGCGACTCCAACACCGGGGAGCTGTTTTTT

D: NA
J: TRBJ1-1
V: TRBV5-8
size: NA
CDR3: CASSLSTEAFF
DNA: TGTGCCAGCAGCTTGAGCACTGAAGCTTTCTTT

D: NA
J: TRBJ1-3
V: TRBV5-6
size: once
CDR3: CASSPTRGNTIYF
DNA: TGTGCCAGCAGCCCAACCCGAGGAAACACCATATATTTT

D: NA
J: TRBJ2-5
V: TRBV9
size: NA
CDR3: CASSVGQETQYF
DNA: TGTGCCAGCAGCGTAGGGCAAGAGACCCAGTACTTC

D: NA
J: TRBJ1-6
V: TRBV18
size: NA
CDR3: CASSADSPLLHF
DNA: TGTGCCAGCTCAGCGGACAGCCCACTGCTCCACTTT

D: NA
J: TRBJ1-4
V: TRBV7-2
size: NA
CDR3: CASSPSWIREKLFF
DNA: TGTGCCAGCAGCCCCTCCTGGATCCGCGAAAAACTGTTTTTT

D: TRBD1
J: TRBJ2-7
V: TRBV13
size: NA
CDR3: CASSLGTGQGRYEQYF
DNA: TGTGCCAGCAGCTTAGGCACGGGACAGGGTAGGTACGAGCAGTACTTC

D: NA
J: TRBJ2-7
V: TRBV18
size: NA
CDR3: CASSPGQYEQYF
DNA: TGTGCCAGCTCACCGGGACAATACGAGCAGTACTTC

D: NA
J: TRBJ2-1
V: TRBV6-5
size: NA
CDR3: CASSYLEGDEQFF
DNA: TGTGCCAGCAGTTACTTGGAGGGCGATGAGCAGTTCTTC

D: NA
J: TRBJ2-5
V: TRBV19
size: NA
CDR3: CASSLGTGETQYF
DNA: TGTGCCAGTAGTCTCGGGACCGGAGAGACCCAGTACTTC

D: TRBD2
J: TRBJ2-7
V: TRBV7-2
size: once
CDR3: CASSFSGGQFSYEQYF
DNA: TGTGCCAGCAGCTTTAGCGGGGGCCAATTCTCCTACGAGCAGTACTTC

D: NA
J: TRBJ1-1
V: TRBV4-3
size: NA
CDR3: CASSQKNVQDLNTEAFF
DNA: TGCGCCAGCAGCCAGAAAAATGTCCAGGACCTTAACACTGAAGCTTTCTTT

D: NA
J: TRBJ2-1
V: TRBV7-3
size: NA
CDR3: CASSLSWDPYNEQFF
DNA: TGTGCCAGCAGCTTAAGCTGGGACCCTTACAATGAGCAGTTCTTC

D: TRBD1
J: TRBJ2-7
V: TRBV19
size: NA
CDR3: CASRVFGDSTYEQYF
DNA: TGTGCCAGTAGGGTTTTTGGGGACAGCACCTACGAGCAGTACTTC

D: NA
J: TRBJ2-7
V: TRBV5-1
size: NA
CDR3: CASSPRLGGPYEQYF
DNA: TGCGCCAGCAGCCCCCGTCTCGGAGGGCCCTACGAGCAGTACTTC

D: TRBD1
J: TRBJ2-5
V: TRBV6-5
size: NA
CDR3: CASRETGVPQETQYF
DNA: TGTGCCAGCAGAGAAACAGGGGTGCCTCAAGAGACCCAGTACTTC

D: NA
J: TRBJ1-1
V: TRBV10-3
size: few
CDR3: CAISGLSRGTEAFF
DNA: TGTGCCATCAGTGGACTGTCTCGGGGCACTGAAGCTTTCTTT

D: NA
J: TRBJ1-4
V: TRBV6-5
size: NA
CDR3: CASSYGRVGREKLFF
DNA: TGTGCCAGCAGTTACGGGAGGGTAGGACGGGAAAAACTGTTTTTT

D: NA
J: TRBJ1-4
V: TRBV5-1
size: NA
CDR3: CASSLEGPENEKLFF
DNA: TGCGCCAGCAGCTTGGAAGGGCCCGAAAATGAAAAACTGTTTTTT

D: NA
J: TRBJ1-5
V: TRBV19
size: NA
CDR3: CASNIEGLQPQHF
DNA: TGTGCCAGTAATATCGAGGGCCTGCAGCCCCAGCATTTT

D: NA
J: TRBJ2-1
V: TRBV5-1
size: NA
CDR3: CASSPWVWGGPNNEQFF
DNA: TGCGCCAGCAGTCCATGGGTTTGGGGTGGACCAAACAATGAGCAGTTCTTC

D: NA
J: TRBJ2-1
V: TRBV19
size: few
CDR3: CASSIGDNEQFF
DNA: TGTGCCAGTAGTATCGGGGACAATGAGCAGTTCTTC

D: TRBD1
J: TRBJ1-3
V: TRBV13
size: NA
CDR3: CASTDWDRGFSGNTIYF
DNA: TGTGCCAGCACCGATTGGGACAGGGGCTTCTCTGGAAACACCATATATTTT

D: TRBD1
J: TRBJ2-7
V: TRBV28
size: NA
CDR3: CASSHGTGPYEQYF
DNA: TGTGCCAGCAGTCACGGGACAGGCCCCTACGAGCAGTACTTC

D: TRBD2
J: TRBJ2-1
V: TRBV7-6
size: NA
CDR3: CASSPRGGAYNEQFF
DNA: TGTGCCAGCAGCCCCCGCGGGGGGGCCTACAATGAGCAGTTCTTC

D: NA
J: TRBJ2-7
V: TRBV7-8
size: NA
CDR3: CASSSSMGTRGYEQYF
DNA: TGTGCCAGCAGTTCTTCTATGGGGACCAGGGGCTACGAGCAGTACTTC